The 18 T cell receptor beta chains given below trace back to one sample, sequenced in a study of T cells in Graves' hyperthyroidism and ophthalmopathy. Researchers took RNA transcripts and amplified the TCR beta CDR3 regions from them. First-round RT-PCR of the TCR CDR3 relied on the HTBI primer set. TCRdb reprocessed the multiplex PCR reads with MiXCR, giving one entry per CDR3 protein. Among hundreds of thousands of distinct CDR3 sequences listed, about 35% were seen once. Sequenced: blood. The receptors shown here come from a woman in her thirties or forties with Graves' hyperthyroidism.

This clonotype was seen many times. The rearrangement joins TRBV19 to TRBJ1-4; 10 nucleotides align to TRBD1. Trimming cost V 3 bases and J 7 bases; bases outside gene matches: 2. Per germline, CDR1 LNHDA and CDR2 SQIVND (reference sequence). This CDR3 has 14 amino acids. The CDR3 bases are TGTGCCAGTAGTATGTGGACAGGGGGTGAAAAACTGTTTTTT. Protein sequence: CASSMWTGGEKLFF.

The chain recombines TRBV6-1 with TRBJ2-6; the D is unclear. Deletions cut 7 bases from V and 2 bases from J, with 9 bases between. The CDR3 has 14 amino acids. Germline V lookup: CDR1 MNHNS, CDR2 SASEGT. This CDR3 is CASISFPGANVLTF. The CDR3 DNA follows: TGTGCCAGCATATCGTTCCCTGGGGCCAACGTCCTGACTTTC.

The chain links TRBV6-4 to TRBJ1-2; D might be TRBD1 (5 bases). Germline CDR1 reads MRHNA; CDR2 reads SNTAGT. The CDR3 has 16 amino acids. Trimming cost V 8 bases and J 4 bases, with 23 bases left between them. The CDR3 loop reads CASRLPERDSLYGYTF. The CDR3 DNA reads TGTGCCAGCCGCCTGCCAGAAAGAGACAGCCTCTATGGCTACACCTTC.

Turning to this clonotype: A much larger clone differs by one base, so this may be a read error. The rearrangement links TRBV10-3 to TRBJ2-2; TRBD2 aligns across 12 bases. CDR1 ENHRY and CDR2 SYGVKD come from the germline V gene. J lost 4 bases, V lost 3 bases, and 6 bases had no gene match. The CDR3 loop spans 17 amino acids. Here the CDR3 DNA reads TGTGCCATCAGTGACACTAGCGGGGGGCCGAGCACCGGGGAGCTGTTTTTT. This translates into CAISDTSGGPSTGELFF.

Ten or more counts support this clonotype. As DNA, the CDR3 is TGTGCCAGCAGCACCTACGAGGGCCGGTACGAGCAGTACTTC. Its translation is CASSTYEGRYEQYF. This chain connects TRBV7-9 to TRBJ2-7; D is perhaps TRBD2 (5 bases). Germline assignment: CDR1 SEHNR and CDR2 FQNEAQ (reference sequence). Trimming removed 5 bases at V and 4 bases at J, with 15 bases between. The CDR3 is 14 amino acids.

Only a few counts were recorded for this clonotype. The chain recombines TRBV5-6 with TRBJ1-5; tentatively, D is TRBD1 (5 bases). Looked up from germline, CDR1 is SGHDT and CDR2 is YYEEEE. V lost 1 base and J lost 5, with 13 bases in between. This CDR3 region has 15 residues. The CDR3 spells CASSLIRAPHQPQHF. Written as DNA, the CDR3 is TGTGCCAGCAGCTTGATCAGGGCCCCCCATCAGCCCCAGCATTTT.

The V call is TRBV12-3 or TRBV12-4, the J call TRBJ2-5, with 9 nucleotides matching TRBD2. With V trimmed by 1 base and J by 5 bases, 11 bases remained unmatched. The CDR3 has 17 residues. DNA of the CDR3: TGTGCCAGCAGTTTAGTCTTGAAGGCTAGCGGGGCCGAGACCCAGTACTTC. Amino acid sequence: CASSLVLKASGAETQYF.

This CDR3 is CASSQGVGRGYQPQHF. The CDR3, as DNA: TGCGCCAGCAGCCAAGGCGTAGGCAGGGGTTATCAGCCCCAGCATTTT. J is TRBJ1-5 and V is TRBV4-1; D is perhaps TRBD1 (6 bases). Germline V gene lookup returns CDR1 MGHRA and CDR2 YSYEKL. Trimming removed 1 base from V and 5 bases from J, with 15 bases in between. This CDR3 has 16 amino acids.

This clonotype was found many times. This chain links TRBV15 with TRBJ1-1, with D hard to call. Trimming removed 1 base from V and 1 base from J, with 13 bases in between. Germline values: CDR1 LNHNV, CDR2 YYDKDF (reference sequence). The CDR3 loop spans 16 amino acids. CDR3 sequence (DNA): TGTGCCACCAGCAGAGGGGGAGTTTACCAGAACACTGAAGCTTTCTTT. The encoded protein is CATSRGGVYQNTEAFF.

This clonotype was counted at least ten times. The chain carries TRBV7-2 and TRBJ1-2; D is uncertain. Trimming cost V 1 base and J 8 bases, with 14 bases left between them. The CDR3 extends over 14 amino acids. Germline V gene lookup returns CDR1 SGHTA and CDR2 FQGNSA. The CDR3 reads CASSLGGRSRGYTF. CDR3 nucleotide sequence: TGTGCCAGCAGCTTAGGAGGCCGATCCCGAGGCTACACCTTC.

V gene TRBV20-1 combines with J gene TRBJ2-5; TRBD2 agrees at 7 bases. V shed 6 bases and J 3 bases; nucleotides not matched to a gene: 7. The CDR3 has 13 residues. CDR1 DFQATT and CDR2 SNEGSKA come from the germline V gene (reference sequence). The CDR3 loop reads CSALGEGKETQYF. The CDR3 DNA reads TGCAGTGCACTGGGGGAGGGGAAAGAGACCCAGTACTTC.

The chain is built from TRBV20-1 and TRBJ1-1; tentative D call: TRBD1 (5 bases). The length of the CDR3 is 15 residues. The germline V gene has CDR1 DFQATT and CDR2 SNEGSKA (reference sequence). V gave up 3 bases and J gave up 1 base, with 15 bases separating them. CDR3 protein: CSASTSGAGNTEAFF. Written as DNA, the CDR3 is TGCAGTGCTAGTACCAGTGGGGCGGGGAACACTGAAGCTTTCTTT.

This clonotype was seen repeatedly, ten times or more. The chain uses TRBV7-8 and TRBJ2-7; no firm D call. Germline lookup yields CDR1 SGHVS and CDR2 FQNEAQ. The V and J ends lost 5 bases and 0 bases respectively, with 14 bases between them. The CDR3 contains 15 residues. The chain's CDR3 is CASSRGQAFSYEQYF. CDR3 coding DNA: TGTGCCAGCAGCCGTGGGCAGGCGTTCTCCTACGAGCAGTACTTC. Full variable domain (missing parts from reference TRBV7-8 and TRBJ2-7): GAGVSQSPRYKVAKRGQDVALRCDPISGHVSLFWYQQALGQGPEFLTYFQNEAQLDKSGLPSDRFFAERPEGSVSTLKIQRTQQEDSAVYLCASSRGQAFSYEQYFGPGTRLTVT.

As regards this clonotype: This sequence may be a read error, since a much larger clone differs from it by one base. The J gene is TRBJ1-5, the V gene TRBV7-2; D is uncertain. From germline, CDR1 is SGHTA and CDR2 FQGNSA. V shed 6 bases and J shed 5 bases, with 11 bases lying between them. This CDR3 region has 13 residues. CDR3 sequence reads: CASSSIPHQPQHF. CDR3 DNA sequence: TGTGCCAGCAGTTCCATCCCACATCAGCCCCAGCATTTT.

The V gene is TRBV29-1, the J gene TRBJ1-5; 8 bases line up with TRBD1. CDR3 size: 12 residues. CDR1 is SQVTM and CDR2 is ANQGSEA in the germline V gene. V was clipped by 8 bases and J by 11 bases; unmatched bases: 11. The CDR3 DNA sequence: TGCAGCACCACTACAGGGGGAGAGACCCAGCATTTT. It yields the protein CSTTTGGETQHF.

The table lists this clonotype with a few counts. The V gene is TRBV7-9, the J gene TRBJ2-2; D remains unclear. Germline values: CDR1 SEHNR, CDR2 FQNEAQ (reference sequence). The V gene lost 3 bases and the J gene lost 4 bases, with 12 bases spanning the gap. The CDR3 consists of 15 residues. The CDR3 here is CASSFTPLSTGELFF. The DNA of the CDR3 is TGTGCCAGCAGCTTCACTCCACTGAGCACCGGGGAGCTGTTTTTT.

The chain links TRBV7-2 to TRBJ1-2; 8 positions agree with TRBD1. This CDR3 is built from 15 residues. V shed 5 bases, J shed 7 bases, and the junction held 12 bases outside the gene matches. Germline CDR1 is SGHTA and CDR2 is FQGNSA. For the CDR3, the DNA is TGTGCCAGCAGCCTCACGAACCCTGACAGGGGTGGCTACACCTTC. Protein product: CASSLTNPDRGGYTF. The full variable domain, its missing parts supplied by reference TRBV7-2 and TRBJ1-2, is GAGVSQSPSNKVTEKGKDVELRCDPISGHTALYWYRQSLGQGLEFLIYFQGNSAPDKSGLPSDRFSAERTGGSVSTLTIQRTQQEDSAVYLCASSLTNPDRGGYTFGSGTRLTVV.

This clonotype was counted ten times or more. The chain links TRBV20-1 to TRBJ2-2; 10 nucleotides align to TRBD2. Trimming cost V 5 bases and J 4 bases; bases outside gene matches: 4. Germline V gene data show CDR1 as DFQATT and CDR2 as SNEGSKA (reference sequence). The CDR3 is 14 amino acids. CDR3 sequence reads: CSAFSGRGTGELFF. The CDR3 nucleotides are TGCAGTGCTTTCAGCGGGAGGGGCACCGGGGAGCTGTTTTTT.